A single T cell receptor beta chain is shown here with its context. Its antigen is undetermined. The CDR3 is 14 amino acids. Germline lookup yields CDR1 LNHDA and CDR2 SQIVND (reference sequence). Trimming shortened V by 1 base and J by 5 bases, and 11 bases separated the two germline ends. This record belongs to a study of cytomegalovirus exposure and HLA in healthy donors. In the study overall: Earlier work reported approximately 110 million unique TCR beta sequences from about 180 million T cells. As released early, the data held about 85 million unique TCRs from HLA-typed donors.

Study results and limitations: Associated with cytomegalovirus, according to the listing, were 150 to 200 TCR beta chains.

Vbeta (60) and Jbeta (13) primers were used in the PCR. The repertoire was sequenced with immunoSEQ multiplex PCR; TCRdb's copy has only in-frame clones and lacks some. The sample has about 140,000 clones, more than 55% seen once. The chain joins TRBV19 to TRBJ1-1; no definite D call. Sequencing was carried out using PBMCs. The sequence was obtained from a woman aged 55-70 years in good health and CMV-seronegative. The CDR3 DNA reads as TGTGCCAGTAGTATAGTGCGGCAGTCTACTGAAGCTTTCTTT. This gives the protein CASSIVRQSTEAFF.